Detailed here is one T cell receptor (beta chain). Antigen specificity is unknown. Germline CDR1 reads MNHEY; CDR2 reads SVGAGI. CDR3 size: 16 residues. Trimming cost V 0 bases and J 1 base, with 13 bases left between them. Produced via immunoSEQ multiplex PCR; TCRdb's table is partial and in-frame only. The repertoire holds around 560,000 clones, with approximately 96% as singletons. The record originates from a study of shared clonotypes between healthy human individuals. Overall study context: Three men and two women, aged 18 to 49, were donors. The study's findings and limits: Generally, naive subsets (rather than memory subsets) showed larger estimated richness.

CD45RO-negative CD8 cells positively selected for CCR7 made up the naive population, which excluded terminally differentiated effector memory CD45RA+ cells. The donors, healthy adults who were HIV-negative, had experienced no recent acute infections or vaccinations. The sequence came from a woman in her twenties or thirties in good health. The rearrangement joins TRBV6-5 to TRBJ2-7; a weak D match, TRBD1 (6 bases). Sequenced material: naive CD8+ T cells sorted from blood. The CDR3 sequence: CASSYSTGTYSYEQYF. The CDR3 DNA reads as TGTGCCAGCAGTTACTCGACCGGGACATATTCCTACGAGCAGTACTTC.